The clone carrying this TCR beta chain was found many times. The TCRbeta library was prepared with unique molecular identifiers. TCRdb passed the PCR reads through MiXCR, listing each CDR3 protein once. The sample contains some 530,000 distinct CDR3 sequences, approximately 12% of which appear only once. The data were taken from a study of T-cell reconstitution after alpha-beta-depleted transplantation in children. Germline V CDR1 and CDR2: ENHRY, SYGVKD. V dropped 0 bases and J dropped 1 base, with 6 bases sitting between them. The CDR3 is made up of 14 amino acids. The V gene is TRBV10-3, the J gene TRBJ2-5; no definite D call. The sequencing used PBMCs from the stem cell graft donor, collected from the stem cell graft. The TCR originated in a human donor who donated a stem cell graft to a child with combined immunodeficiency. CDR3 nucleotide sequence: TGTGCCATCAGTGAGTCGGGATTCCAAGAGACCCAGTACTTC. This codes for CAISESGFQETQYF.